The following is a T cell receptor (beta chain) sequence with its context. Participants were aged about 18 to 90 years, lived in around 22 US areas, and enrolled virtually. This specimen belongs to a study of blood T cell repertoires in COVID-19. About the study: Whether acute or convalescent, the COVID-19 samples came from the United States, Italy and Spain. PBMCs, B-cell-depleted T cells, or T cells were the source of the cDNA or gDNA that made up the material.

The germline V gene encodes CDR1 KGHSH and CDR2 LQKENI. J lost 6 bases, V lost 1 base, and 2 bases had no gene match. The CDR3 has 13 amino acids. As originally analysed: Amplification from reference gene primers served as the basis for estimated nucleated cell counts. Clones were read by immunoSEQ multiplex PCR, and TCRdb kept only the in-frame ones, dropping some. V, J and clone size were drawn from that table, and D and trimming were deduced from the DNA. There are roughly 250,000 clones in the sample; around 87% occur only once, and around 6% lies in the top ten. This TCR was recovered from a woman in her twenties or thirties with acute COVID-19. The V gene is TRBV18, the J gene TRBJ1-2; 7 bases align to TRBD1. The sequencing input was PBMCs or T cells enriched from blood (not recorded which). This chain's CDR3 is CASSPRQGDGYTF. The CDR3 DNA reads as TGTGCCAGCTCACCACGCCAGGGGGATGGCTACACCTTC.